This TCR beta chain was recorded in a study of blood T cell repertoires in COVID-19. Whole-study context: Material from acute and convalescent COVID-19 was sourced from the United States, Italy and Spain. The analysed material was cDNA or gDNA that came from T cells, B-cell-depleted T cells, or PBMCs.

Study processing details: Nucleated cell counts were estimated from reference gene primer amplification. Profiling relied on immunoSEQ multiplex PCR, and the TCRdb table lists in-frame clones only, not all of them. V, J and clone size were drawn from that table, and D and trimming were deduced from the DNA. Of about 89,000 clones in the sample, more than 60% were seen once. This clone was seen only a few times. Germline lookup yields CDR1 LGHDT and CDR2 YNNKEL (reference sequence). This CDR3 is built from 14 residues. Trimming pared 6 bases from V and 4 bases from J, leaving 12 bases between. The chain couples TRBV3-1 (or the pseudogene TRBV3-2) to TRBJ2-2; tentative D call: TRBD1 (7 bases). Sequenced input: peripheral blood. This receptor was identified in a human donor in a cohort sampled during active COVID-19. Written as DNA, the CDR3 is TGTGCCAGCAGTTGGCAGGGGGGCACCGGGGAGCTGTTTTTT. As protein: CASSWQGGTGELFF.